What follows are 5 T cell receptor beta chains derived from one specimen sequenced in a study of cytomegalovirus exposure and HLA in healthy donors. The primer mix had 60 Vbeta and 13 Jbeta primers. The data were produced by immunoSEQ multiplex PCR, yet TCRdb's version contains in-frame clones alone and is incomplete. The profile shows 150,000 or so clones, roughly 80% of them singletons. Sequencing was performed on PBMCs. Source of these receptors: a woman in her thirties or forties in good health and CMV-seronegative.

The chain is built from TRBV5-1 and TRBJ2-7; 7 nucleotides match TRBD2. CDR3 length: 14 residues. V gave up 1 base and J gave up 2 bases; unmatched junction bases: 3. Germline V CDR1 and CDR2: SGHRS, YFSETQ. The CDR3, as DNA: TGCGCCAGCAGCTTGAGGGCGGGGGCCTACGAGCAGTACTTC. Encoded protein: CASSLRAGAYEQYF. Drawing the rest from reference TRBV5-1 and TRBJ2-7, the complete variable domain is KAGVTQTPRYLIKTRGQQVTLSCSPISGHRSVSWYQQTPGQGLQFLFEYFSETQRNKGNFPGRFSGRQFSNSRSEMNVSTLELGDSALYLCASSLRAGAYEQYFGPGTRLTVT.

The V and J genes are TRBV29-1 and TRBJ2-7, with D possibly TRBD1 on 6 matching bases. V shed 4 bases and J shed 4 bases, with 11 bases lying between them. Germline V gene data show CDR1 as SQVTM and CDR2 as ANQGSEA. This CDR3 has 12 residues. The CDR3 here is CSVGGLGYEQYF. CDR3 nucleotide sequence: TGCAGCGTTGGGGGGCTGGGGTACGAGCAGTACTTC.

A few counts support this clone. V and J are TRBV29-1 and TRBJ1-1; D possibly corresponds to TRBD1 (6 bases). The CDR3 length is 15 residues. V was pared by 5 bases and J by 0 bases, with 16 bases between. Germline-derived CDR1 and CDR2 are SQVTM and ANQGSEA. CDR3 sequence reads: CSVLQGQRMNTEAFF. The CDR3 coding sequence is TGCAGCGTTCTCCAAGGACAGCGCATGAACACTGAAGCTTTCTTT. The full variable domain, its missing parts supplied by reference TRBV29-1 and TRBJ1-1, is SAVISQKPSRDICQRGTSLTIQCQVDSQVTMMFWYRQQPGQSLTLIATANQGSEATYESGFVIDKFPISRPNLTFSTLTVSNMSPEDSSIYLCSVLQGQRMNTEAFFGQGTRLTVV.

This chain joins TRBV19 and TRBJ1-5; 8 bases fit TRBD1. With 5 bases clipped from V and 3 bases from J, the junction kept 9 bases outside the gene matches. The germline V gene has CDR1 LNHDA and CDR2 SQIVND (reference sequence). This CDR3 is 16 amino acids long. The CDR3 protein is CASSPLRGRDNQPQHF. For the CDR3, the DNA is TGTGCCAGTAGTCCACTCAGGGGGCGCGACAATCAGCCCCAGCATTTT.

About this clone itself: The same CDR3 also results from other DNA sequences found in this sample. This rearrangement joins TRBV6-5 to TRBJ2-1; tentatively, D is TRBD1 (6 bases). This CDR3 comprises 15 residues. Trimming took off 5 bases at V and 5 bases at J, with 16 bases between the two ends. Looked up from germline, CDR1 is MNHEY and CDR2 is SVGAGI. The DNA of the CDR3 is TGTGCCAGCAGTCGCAACCGGGACAAAAACAATGAGCAGTTCTTC. Amino acids: CASSRNRDKNNEQFF.